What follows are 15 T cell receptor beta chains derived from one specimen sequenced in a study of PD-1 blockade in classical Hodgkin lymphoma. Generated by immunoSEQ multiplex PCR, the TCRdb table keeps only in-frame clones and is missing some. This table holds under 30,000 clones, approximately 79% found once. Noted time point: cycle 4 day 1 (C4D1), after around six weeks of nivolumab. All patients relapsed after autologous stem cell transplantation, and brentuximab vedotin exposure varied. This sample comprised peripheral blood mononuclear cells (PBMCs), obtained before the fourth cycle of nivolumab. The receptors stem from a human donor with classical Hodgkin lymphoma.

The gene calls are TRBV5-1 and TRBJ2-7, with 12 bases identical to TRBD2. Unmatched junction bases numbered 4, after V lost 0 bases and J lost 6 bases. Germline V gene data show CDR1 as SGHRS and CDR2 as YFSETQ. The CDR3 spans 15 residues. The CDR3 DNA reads TGCGCCAGCAGCTTGGGACTAGCGGGAGAAGGCGAGCAGTACTTC. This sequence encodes CASSLGLAGEGEQYF.

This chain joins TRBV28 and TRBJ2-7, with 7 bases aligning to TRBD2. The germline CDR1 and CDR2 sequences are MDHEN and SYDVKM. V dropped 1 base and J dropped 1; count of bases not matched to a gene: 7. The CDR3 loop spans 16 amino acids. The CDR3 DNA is TGTGCCAGCAGTTTATACCTAGCGGATGATTCCTACGAGCAGTACTTC. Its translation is CASSLYLADDSYEQYF.

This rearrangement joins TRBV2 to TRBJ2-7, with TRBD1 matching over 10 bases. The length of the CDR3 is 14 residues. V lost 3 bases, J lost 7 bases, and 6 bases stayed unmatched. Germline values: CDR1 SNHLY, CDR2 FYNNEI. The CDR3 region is CASSETGGAREQYF. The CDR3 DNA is TGTGCCAGCAGTGAGACAGGGGGCGCAAGGGAGCAGTACTTC.

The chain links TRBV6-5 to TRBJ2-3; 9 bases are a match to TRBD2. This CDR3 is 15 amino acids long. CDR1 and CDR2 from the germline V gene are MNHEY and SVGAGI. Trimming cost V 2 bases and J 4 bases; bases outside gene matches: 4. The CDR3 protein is CASSYVAGEADTQYF. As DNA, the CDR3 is TGTGCCAGCAGTTACGTAGCGGGAGAGGCAGATACGCAGTATTTT.

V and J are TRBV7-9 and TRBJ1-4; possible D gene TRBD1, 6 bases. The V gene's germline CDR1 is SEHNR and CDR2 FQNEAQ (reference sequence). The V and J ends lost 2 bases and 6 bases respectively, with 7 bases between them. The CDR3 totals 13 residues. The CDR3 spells CASSLRGDEKLFF. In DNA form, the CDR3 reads TGTGCCAGCAGCTTAAGGGGGGATGAAAAACTGTTTTTT.

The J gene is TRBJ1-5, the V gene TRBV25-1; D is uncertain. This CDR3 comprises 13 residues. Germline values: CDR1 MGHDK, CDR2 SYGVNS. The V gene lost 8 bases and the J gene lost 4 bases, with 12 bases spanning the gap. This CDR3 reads CASGRCSNQPQHF. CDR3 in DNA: TGTGCCAGCGGTAGGTGTTCAAATCAGCCCCAGCATTTT.

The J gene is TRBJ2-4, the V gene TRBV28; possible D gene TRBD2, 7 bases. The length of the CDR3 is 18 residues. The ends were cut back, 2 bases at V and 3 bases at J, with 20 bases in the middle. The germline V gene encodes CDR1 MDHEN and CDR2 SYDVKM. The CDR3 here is CASSLGPGGQRGKNIQYF. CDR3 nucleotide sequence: TGTGCCAGCAGTTTAGGACCCGGGGGGCAAAGAGGCAAAAACATTCAGTACTTC.

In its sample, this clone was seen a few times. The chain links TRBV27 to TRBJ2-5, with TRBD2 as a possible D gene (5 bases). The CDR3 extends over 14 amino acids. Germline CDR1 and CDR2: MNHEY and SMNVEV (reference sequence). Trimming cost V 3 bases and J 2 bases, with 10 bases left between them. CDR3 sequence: CASSFRSGQETQYF. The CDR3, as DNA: TGTGCCAGCAGTTTTCGGAGCGGTCAAGAGACCCAGTACTTC.

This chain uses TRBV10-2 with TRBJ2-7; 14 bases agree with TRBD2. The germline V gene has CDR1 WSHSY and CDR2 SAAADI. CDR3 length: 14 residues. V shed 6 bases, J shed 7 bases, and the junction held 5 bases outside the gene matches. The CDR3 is CASSEGLAGVEQYF. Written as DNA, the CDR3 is TGCGCCAGCAGCGAGGGACTAGCGGGAGTTGAGCAGTACTTC.

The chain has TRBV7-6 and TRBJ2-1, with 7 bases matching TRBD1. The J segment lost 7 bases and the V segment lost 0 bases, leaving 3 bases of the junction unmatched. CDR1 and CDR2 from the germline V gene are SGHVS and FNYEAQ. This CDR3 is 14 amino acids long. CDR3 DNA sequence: TGTGCCAGCAGCTTAGCGGACAGGCGGAATGAGCAGTTCTTC. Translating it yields CASSLADRRNEQFF.

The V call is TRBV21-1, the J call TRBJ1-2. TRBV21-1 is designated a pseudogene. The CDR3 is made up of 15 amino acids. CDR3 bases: TGTGCCAGCAGCAAAGCGCACAGTTGTGGGAGGGGCTACACCTTC. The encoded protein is CASSKAHSCGRGYTF.

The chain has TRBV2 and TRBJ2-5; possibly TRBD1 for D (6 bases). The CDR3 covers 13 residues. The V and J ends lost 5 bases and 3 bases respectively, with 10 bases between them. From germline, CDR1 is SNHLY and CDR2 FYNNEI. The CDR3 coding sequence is TGTGCCAGCAGTAGGGCAGGGGAAGAGACCCAGTACTTC. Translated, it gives CASSRAGEETQYF.

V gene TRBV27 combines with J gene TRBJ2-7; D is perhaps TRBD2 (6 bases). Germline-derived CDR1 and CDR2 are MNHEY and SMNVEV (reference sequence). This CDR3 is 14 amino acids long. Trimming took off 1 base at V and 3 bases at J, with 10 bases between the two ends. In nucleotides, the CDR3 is TGTGCCAGCAGTTTATTGGGGGGACTCTACGAGCAGTACTTC. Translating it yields CASSLLGGLYEQYF.

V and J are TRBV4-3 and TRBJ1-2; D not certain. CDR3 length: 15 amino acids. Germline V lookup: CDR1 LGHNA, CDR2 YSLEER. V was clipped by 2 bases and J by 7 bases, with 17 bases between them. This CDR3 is CASSQPASWVGGYTF. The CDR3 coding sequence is TGCGCCAGCAGCCAACCTGCCTCCTGGGTGGGTGGCTACACCTTC.

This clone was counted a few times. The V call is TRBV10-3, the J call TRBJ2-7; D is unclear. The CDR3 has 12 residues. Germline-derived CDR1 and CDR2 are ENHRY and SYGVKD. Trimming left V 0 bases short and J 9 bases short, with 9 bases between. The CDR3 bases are TGTGCCATCAGTGAGTCCCTTAATGGGCAGTACTTC. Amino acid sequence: CAISESLNGQYF.